This T cell receptor (beta chain) was recovered during a study of cytomegalovirus exposure and HLA in healthy donors. Amplification used 60 Vbeta primers and 13 Jbeta primers. This table comes from immunoSEQ multiplex PCR, and its TCRdb copy is limited to in-frame clones, with some not included. The repertoire consists of 200,000 to 250,000 clones, with about 83% occurring once and the leading ten covering about 1.4%. This CDR3 contains 15 residues. J gave up 5 bases and V 2 bases, and 9 bases lay outside the gene matches. Germline CDR1 reads SGHRS; CDR2 reads YFSETQ. Sequencing used PBMCs. V and J are TRBV5-1 and TRBJ2-5; 7 positions agree with TRBD2. The receptor was isolated from a girl aged 10-17 years in good health and CMV-seronegative. CDR3 nucleotide sequence: TGCGCCAGCAGCTTAAGTTGGCTAGCGGTGGAGACCCAGTACTTC. Protein product: CASSLSWLAVETQYF.